The sequence of this T cell receptor (beta chain) was determined in a study of T cells in Graves' hyperthyroidism and ophthalmopathy. TCR beta CDR3 regions were amplified from RNA. Carried out on the TCR CDR3, a first-round RT-PCR used the HTBI primer set. TCRdb redid the calling of the multiplex PCR reads with MiXCR, one entry per CDR3 protein. This sample has fewer than 850,000 distinct CDR3 sequences, with 17% found just once. This clonotype turned up a few times. The sample comprised blood. The clonotype originates from a man in his forties or fifties with Graves' hyperthyroidism.

In DNA, the CDR3 is TGTGCCAGCAGCCAAGTGGGGACTAGCGACACAGATACGCAGTATTTT. Translating gives CASSQVGTSDTDTQYF. V usage is TRBV3-1 and J usage is TRBJ2-3; TRBD2 matches at 10 bases. V lost 1 base to trimming and J lost 2 bases; unmatched junction nucleotides: 3. The CDR3 has 16 residues. CDR1 LGHDT and CDR2 YNNKEL come from the germline V gene (reference sequence).